Below, 15 T cell receptor beta chains from the same sample are listed, as sequenced in a study of blood T cell repertoires in COVID-19. Clones were sequenced by immunoSEQ multiplex PCR, and TCRdb holds only the in-frame ones, with some missing. The data hold some 340,000 clones, with around 87% observed a single time. Specimen: PBMCs or T cells enriched from blood (not recorded which). These receptors were collected from a woman aged 30 to 39 who had recovered from COVID-19.

The chain recombines TRBV5-1 with TRBJ2-3; possible D gene TRBD1, 6 bases. The CDR3 totals 15 residues. V was pared by 1 base and J by 2 bases, with 11 bases between. Germline lookup yields CDR1 SGHRS and CDR2 YFSETQ. The CDR3 protein is CASSLSGHNTDTQYF. CDR3 coding DNA: TGCGCCAGCAGCTTGTCGGGACATAACACAGATACGCAGTATTTT. The full variable domain, completed using reference TRBV5-1 and TRBJ2-3, is KAGVTQTPRYLIKTRGQQVTLSCSPISGHRSVSWYQQTPGQGLQFLFEYFSETQRNKGNFPGRFSGRQFSNSRSEMNVSTLELGDSALYLCASSLSGHNTDTQYFGPGTRLTVL.

The chain combines TRBV30 with TRBJ2-3; the D is unclear. Germline V gene lookup returns CDR1 GTSNPN and CDR2 SVGIG (reference sequence). V lost 8 bases and J 4 bases, leaving 10 bases between the germline ends. The CDR3 length is 11 residues. The CDR3 DNA sequence: TGTGCCAATCGGGTGGCAGATACGCAGTATTTT. It encodes CANRVADTQYF.

The gene calls are TRBV5-1 and TRBJ1-1; TRBD1 matches at 10 bases. The J segment lost 10 bases and the V segment lost 3 bases, leaving 12 bases of the junction unmatched. The germline V gene has CDR1 SGHRS and CDR2 YFSETQ. The CDR3 sequence is 15 residues long. The CDR3: CASSWTGTGALGAFF. In DNA form, the CDR3 reads TGCGCCAGCAGCTGGACCGGGACAGGGGCCTTAGGAGCTTTCTTT.

The chain is built from TRBV28 and TRBJ2-5; TRBD2 is a possible D gene (7 bases). Germline loops: CDR1 MDHEN, CDR2 SYDVKM. The CDR3 runs to 15 residues. Between the trimmed V and J ends, which lost 4 bases and 5 bases, there was a span of 17 bases. CDR3 amino acids: CASSWFSGGGETQYF. The CDR3 bases are TGTGCCAGCAGTTGGTTCTCGGGGGGCGGGGAGACCCAGTACTTC.

The rearrangement joins TRBV4-3 to TRBJ2-1; D might be TRBD1 (6 bases). This CDR3 has 15 amino acids. V lost 4 bases and J lost 0, with 10 bases in between. Germline CDR1 is LGHNA and CDR2 is YSLEER. This CDR3 is CASSRLTGSYNEQFF. DNA for the CDR3: TGCGCCAGCAGCCGACTGACAGGCTCCTACAATGAGCAGTTCTTC.

The chain couples TRBV9 to TRBJ2-7; D might be TRBD1 (5 bases). Deletions cut 2 bases from V and 2 bases from J, with 11 bases between. There are 14 residues in the CDR3. Per germline, CDR1 SGDLS and CDR2 YYNGEE. In DNA, the CDR3 is TGTGCCAGCAGCGTCATAGACAGCCCCTACGAGCAGTACTTC. The encoded protein is CASSVIDSPYEQYF.

The genes are TRBV28 and TRBJ1-2; a weak D match, TRBD1 (5 bases). This CDR3 has 14 residues. Trimming left V 2 bases short and J 8 bases short, with 15 bases between. Germline CDR1 reads MDHEN; CDR2 reads SYDVKM. The CDR3 loop reads CASSLAGNGGGYTF. For the CDR3, the DNA is TGTGCCAGCAGTTTAGCAGGGAATGGCGGAGGCTACACCTTC.

This rearrangement joins TRBV6-5 to TRBJ2-7; 8 nucleotides line up with TRBD1. The CDR3 loop spans 15 amino acids. V was pared by 0 bases and J by 6 bases, with 7 bases of the junction left unmatched. Germline-derived CDR1 and CDR2 are MNHEY and SVGAGI. CDR3 sequence: CASSYSDRVRVEQYF. CDR3 bases: TGTGCCAGCAGTTACTCGGACAGGGTGAGGGTCGAGCAGTACTTC.

The gene calls are TRBV10-3 and TRBJ1-6; 7 nucleotides align to TRBD1. This CDR3 is 18 amino acids long. The V segment lost 2 bases and the J segment 6 bases; nucleotides outside the gene matches: 13. CDR1 and CDR2 (germline): ENHRY, SYGVKD. CDR3 protein: CAISETTTGPTPNSPLHF. DNA for the CDR3: TGTGCCATCAGTGAGACTACGACAGGGCCCACTCCTAATTCACCCCTCCACTTT.

The J gene is TRBJ1-2, the V gene TRBV29-1, with no clear D. The CDR3 loop spans 11 amino acids. Germline loops: CDR1 SQVTM, CDR2 ANQGSEA. V lost 3 bases and J 7 bases, leaving 9 bases between the germline ends. The DNA for the CDR3 is TGCAGCGTTGAGGTGGGCGCTGGCTACACCTTC. Translated: CSVEVGAGYTF. The variable domain in full, completed from reference TRBV29-1 and TRBJ1-2, reads SAVISQKPSRDICQRGTSLTIQCQVDSQVTMMFWYRQQPGQSLTLIATANQGSEATYESGFVIDKFPISRPNLTFSTLTVSNMSPEDSSIYLCSVEVGAGYTFGSGTRLTVV.

J is TRBJ2-7 and V is TRBV10-3; D gene ambiguous. V was pared by 3 bases and J by 3 bases, with 6 bases between. This CDR3 contains 12 residues. CDR1 and CDR2 from the germline V gene are ENHRY and SYGVKD. CDR3 in amino acids: CAISDHGYEQYF. The CDR3 region has the DNA TGTGCCATCAGTGATCACGGCTACGAGCAGTACTTC.

This clone was found once. The rearrangement uses TRBV6-6 and TRBJ1-4; D ambiguous. The CDR3 contains 13 residues. CDR1 MNHNY and CDR2 SVGAGI come from the germline V gene (reference sequence). The V and J ends lost 3 bases and 10 bases respectively, with 12 bases between them. CDR3 sequence: CASSYQRTGKLFF. For the CDR3, the DNA is TGTGCCAGCAGTTATCAAAGAACCGGAAAACTGTTTTTT.

The chain recombines TRBV5-1 with TRBJ2-2, with unresolved D. The CDR3 extends over 13 amino acids. The germline gives CDR1 SGHRS, CDR2 YFSETQ. V was shortened by 0 bases and J by 6 bases, with 6 bases between the two germline ends. Here the CDR3 DNA reads TGCGCCAGCAGCTTGGCGTCGGCCGGGGAGCTGTTTTTT. Its translation: CASSLASAGELFF. The full variable domain, with the rest looked up from reference TRBV5-1 and TRBJ2-2, is KAGVTQTPRYLIKTRGQQVTLSCSPISGHRSVSWYQQTPGQGLQFLFEYFSETQRNKGNFPGRFSGRQFSNSRSEMNVSTLELGDSALYLCASSLASAGELFFGEGSRLTVL.

A note on this clone: The germline gene is not matched at one end of the junction; a read error may be the cause. This chain links TRBV9 with TRBJ1-2; 10 bases align to TRBD1. CDR1 and CDR2 from the germline V gene are SGDLS and YYNGEE. This CDR3 has 17 residues. CDR3 DNA sequence: TGTGCCAGCAGCGTAAAGGACCCCCCCGTCACCCCCGGGACAGGGGCCTTC. It specifies CASSVKDPPVTPGTGAF.

The V call is TRBV18, the J call TRBJ1-1, with no clear D. Germline V lookup: CDR1 KGHSH, CDR2 LQKENI. This CDR3 region has 14 residues. V shed 4 bases and J shed 3 bases, with 12 bases lying between them. Here the CDR3 reads CASSQEGLDTEAFF. As DNA, the CDR3 is TGTGCCAGCTCACAAGAGGGTTTGGACACTGAAGCTTTCTTT.